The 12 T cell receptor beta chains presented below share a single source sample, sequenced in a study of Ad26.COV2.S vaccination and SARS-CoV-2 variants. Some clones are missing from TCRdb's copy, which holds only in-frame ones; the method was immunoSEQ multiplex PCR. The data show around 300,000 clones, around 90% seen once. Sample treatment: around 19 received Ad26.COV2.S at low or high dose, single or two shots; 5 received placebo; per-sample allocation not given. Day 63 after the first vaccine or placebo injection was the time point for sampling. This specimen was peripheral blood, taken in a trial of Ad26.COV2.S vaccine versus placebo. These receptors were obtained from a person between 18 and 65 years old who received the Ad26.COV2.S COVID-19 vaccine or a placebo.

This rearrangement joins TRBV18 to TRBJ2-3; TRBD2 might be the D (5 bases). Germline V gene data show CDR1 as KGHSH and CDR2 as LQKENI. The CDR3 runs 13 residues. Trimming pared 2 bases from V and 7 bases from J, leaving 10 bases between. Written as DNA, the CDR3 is TGTGCCAGCTCACCAGGGGAGCGGCATACGCAGTATTTT. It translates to CASSPGERHTQYF. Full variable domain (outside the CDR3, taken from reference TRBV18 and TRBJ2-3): NAGVMQNPRHLVRRRGQEARLRCSPMKGHSHVYWYRQLPEEGLKFMVYLQKENIIDESGMPKERFSAEFPKEGPSILRIQQVVRGDSAAYFCASSPGERHTQYFGPGTRLTVL.

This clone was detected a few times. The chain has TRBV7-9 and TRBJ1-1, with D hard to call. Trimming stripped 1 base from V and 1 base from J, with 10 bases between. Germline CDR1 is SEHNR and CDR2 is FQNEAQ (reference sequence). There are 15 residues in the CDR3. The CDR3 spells CASSLDDIRNTEAFF. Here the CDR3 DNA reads TGTGCCAGCAGCTTAGACGATATTAGGAACACTGAAGCTTTCTTT.

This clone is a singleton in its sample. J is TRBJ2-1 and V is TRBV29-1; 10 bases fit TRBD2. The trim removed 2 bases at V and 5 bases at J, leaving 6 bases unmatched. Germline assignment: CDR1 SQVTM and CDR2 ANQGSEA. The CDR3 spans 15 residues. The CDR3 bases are TGCAGCGTTGAAAGCGGGGGGGCGTGGGACAATGAGCAGTTCTTC. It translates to CSVESGGAWDNEQFF.

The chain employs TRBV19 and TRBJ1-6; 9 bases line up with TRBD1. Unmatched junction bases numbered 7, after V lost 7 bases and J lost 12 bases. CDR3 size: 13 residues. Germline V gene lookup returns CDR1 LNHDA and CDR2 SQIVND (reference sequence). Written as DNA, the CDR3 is TGTGCCAGTAACCCGGGACAGGGCGGACCCCTCCACTTT. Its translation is CASNPGQGGPLHF. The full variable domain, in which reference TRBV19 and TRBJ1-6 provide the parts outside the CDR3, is DGGITQSPKYLFRKEGQNVTLSCEQNLNHDAMYWYRQDPGQGLRLIYYSQIVNDFQKGDIAEGYSVSREKKESFPLTVTSAQKNPTAFYLCASNPGQGGPLHFGNGTRLTVT.

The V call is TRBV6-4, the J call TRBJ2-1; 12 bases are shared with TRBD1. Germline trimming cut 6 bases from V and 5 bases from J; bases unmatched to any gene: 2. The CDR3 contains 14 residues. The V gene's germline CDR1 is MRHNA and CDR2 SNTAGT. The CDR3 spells CASRRDRGHNEQFF. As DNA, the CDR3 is TGTGCCAGCAGGAGGGACAGGGGGCACAATGAGCAGTTCTTC.

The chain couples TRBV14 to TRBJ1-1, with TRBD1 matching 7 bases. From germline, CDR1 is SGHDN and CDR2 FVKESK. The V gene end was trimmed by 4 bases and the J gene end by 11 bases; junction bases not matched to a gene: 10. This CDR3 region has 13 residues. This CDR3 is CASSRRDSLRAFF. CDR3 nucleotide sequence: TGTGCCAGCAGCCGACGGGACAGCCTGCGGGCTTTCTTT.

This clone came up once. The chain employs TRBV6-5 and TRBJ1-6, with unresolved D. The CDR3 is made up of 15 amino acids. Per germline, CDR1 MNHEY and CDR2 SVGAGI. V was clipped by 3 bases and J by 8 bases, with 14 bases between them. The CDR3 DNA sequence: TGTGCCAGCAGTTATTCGGACGGTAGGGATTCACCCCTCCACTTT. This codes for CASSYSDGRDSPLHF.

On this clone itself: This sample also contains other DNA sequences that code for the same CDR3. The CDR3 is CASSLEGDYGYTF. CDR3 DNA: TGCGCCAGCAGCTTGGAGGGGGACTATGGCTACACCTTC. V and J are TRBV5-1 and TRBJ1-2, with D maybe TRBD1 (6 bases). The CDR3 totals 13 residues. Trimming removed 0 bases at V and 3 bases at J, with 6 bases between. Germline V gives CDR1 SGHRS, CDR2 YFSETQ.

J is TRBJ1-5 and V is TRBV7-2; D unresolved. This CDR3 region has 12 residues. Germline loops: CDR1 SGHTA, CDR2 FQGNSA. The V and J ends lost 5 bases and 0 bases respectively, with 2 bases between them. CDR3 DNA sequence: TGTGCCAGCAGCGATAGCAATCAGCCCCAGCATTTT. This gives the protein CASSDSNQPQHF. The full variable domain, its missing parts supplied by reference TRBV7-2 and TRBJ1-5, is GAGVSQSPSNKVTEKGKDVELRCDPISGHTALYWYRQSLGQGLEFLIYFQGNSAPDKSGLPSDRFSAERTGGSVSTLTIQRTQQEDSAVYLCASSDSNQPQHFGDGTRLSIL.

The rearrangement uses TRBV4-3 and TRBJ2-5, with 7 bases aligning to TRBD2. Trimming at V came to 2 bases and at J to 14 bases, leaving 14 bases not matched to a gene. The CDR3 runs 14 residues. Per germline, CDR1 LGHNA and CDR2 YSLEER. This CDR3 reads CASSQYKREGPRYF. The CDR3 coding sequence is TGCGCCAGCAGCCAATATAAGCGGGAAGGCCCCCGTTACTTC.

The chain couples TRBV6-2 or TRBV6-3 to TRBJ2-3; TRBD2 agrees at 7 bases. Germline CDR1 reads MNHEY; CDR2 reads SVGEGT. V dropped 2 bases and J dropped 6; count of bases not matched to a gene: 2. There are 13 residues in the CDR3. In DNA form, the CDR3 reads TGTGCCAGCAGTTACGTGGGGGGGGATACGCAGTATTTT. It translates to CASSYVGGDTQYF.

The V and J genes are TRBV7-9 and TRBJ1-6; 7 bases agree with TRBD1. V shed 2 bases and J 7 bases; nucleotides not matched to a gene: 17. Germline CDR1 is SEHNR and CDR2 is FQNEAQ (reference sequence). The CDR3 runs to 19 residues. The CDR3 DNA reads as TGTGCCAGCAGCTTAAATGCAGGGGGAAGCAGCAGGAGAAATTCACCCCTCCACTTT. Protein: CASSLNAGGSSRRNSPLHF.